These T cell receptor beta chains were read from a single sample in a study of blood T cell repertoires in COVID-19. Produced via immunoSEQ multiplex PCR; TCRdb's table is partial and in-frame only. The sample holds 85,000 to 110,000 clones; around 89% are singletons and the top ten take around 3.4%. The source material was peripheral blood. Receptors originate from a woman aged 55-69 years with acute or convalescent COVID-19. The CDR3 runs from the conserved cysteine through the conserved F or W. Each record gives: J gene, V gene, D gene, clone size, CDR3 protein, CDR3 DNA. D genes are given only for firm matches. The size of a clone is reported for some rows only, either as once, few or many, or as a class for expanded clones.

j_call: TRBJ1-2; v_call: TRBV3-1/TRBV3-2; d_call: -; clone_size: -; cdr3_aa: CASSQAINYGYTF; cdr3_nt: TGTGCCAGCAGCCAAGCCATCAACTATGGCTACACCTTC
j_call: TRBJ1-1; v_call: TRBV19; d_call: -; clone_size: -; cdr3_aa: CASKPQRNTEAFF; cdr3_nt: TGTGCCAGTAAGCCCCAGCGAAACACTGAAGCTTTCTTT
j_call: TRBJ1-1; v_call: TRBV28; d_call: TRBD1; clone_size: -; cdr3_aa: CASRETGKAEAFF; cdr3_nt: TGTGCCAGCAGGGAGACAGGGAAGGCAGAAGCTTTCTTT
j_call: TRBJ2-7; v_call: TRBV6-5; d_call: TRBD2; clone_size: -; cdr3_aa: CASSYFAGTSGYEQYF; cdr3_nt: TGTGCCAGCAGTTACTTTGCCGGGACTAGCGGCTACGAGCAGTACTTC
j_call: TRBJ2-3; v_call: TRBV10-3; d_call: TRBD2; clone_size: -; cdr3_aa: CAISGTSGGDTQYF; cdr3_nt: TGTGCCATCAGTGGGACTAGCGGAGGGGATACGCAGTATTTT
j_call: TRBJ2-2; v_call: TRBV11-2; d_call: -; clone_size: -; cdr3_aa: CASSLMGARNTGELFF; cdr3_nt: TGTGCCAGCAGCTTAATGGGGGCGCGGAACACCGGGGAGCTGTTTTTT
j_call: TRBJ1-5; v_call: TRBV27; d_call: TRBD1; clone_size: -; cdr3_aa: CASSLTGQGRQPQHF; cdr3_nt: TGTGCCAGCAGTTTGACGGGACAGGGGCGGCAGCCCCAGCATTTT
j_call: TRBJ2-7; v_call: TRBV5-1; d_call: TRBD1; clone_size: -; cdr3_aa: CASSLVGQGDEQYF; cdr3_nt: TGCGCCAGCAGCTTGGTAGGACAGGGGGACGAGCAGTACTTC
j_call: TRBJ1-4; v_call: TRBV30; d_call: -; clone_size: -; cdr3_aa: CAWAQDLHNEKLFF; cdr3_nt: TGTGCCTGGGCGCAGGACTTGCATAATGAAAAACTGTTTTTT
j_call: TRBJ1-1; v_call: TRBV5-1; d_call: -; clone_size: once; cdr3_aa: CASSPPAGGNTEAFF; cdr3_nt: TGCGCCAGCAGCCCCCCGGCTGGGGGCAACACTGAAGCTTTCTTT
j_call: TRBJ1-1; v_call: TRBV4-1; d_call: -; clone_size: -; cdr3_aa: CASSPSRWDTEAFF; cdr3_nt: TGCGCCAGCAGCCCCTCGAGGTGGGACACTGAAGCTTTCTTT
j_call: TRBJ2-7; v_call: TRBV19; d_call: -; clone_size: -; cdr3_aa: CASSIGGPNEQYF; cdr3_nt: TGTGCCAGTAGTATTGGGGGCCCAAACGAGCAGTACTTC
j_call: TRBJ2-3; v_call: TRBV18; d_call: TRBD2; clone_size: -; cdr3_aa: CASALAGSTDTQYF; cdr3_nt: TGTGCCAGCGCACTAGCGGGGAGCACAGATACGCAGTATTTT
j_call: TRBJ1-4; v_call: TRBV11-3; d_call: -; clone_size: -; cdr3_aa: CASSQGQRPEKLFF; cdr3_nt: TGTGCCAGCAGCCAGGGCCAACGCCCCGAAAAACTGTTTTTT
j_call: TRBJ2-1; v_call: TRBV27; d_call: TRBD2; clone_size: -; cdr3_aa: CASTPWGLAGGGNEQFF; cdr3_nt: TGTGCCAGCACCCCTTGGGGGCTAGCGGGAGGGGGCAATGAGCAGTTCTTC
j_call: TRBJ1-4; v_call: TRBV29-1; d_call: -; clone_size: once; cdr3_aa: CSVETTGWSVGEKLFF; cdr3_nt: TGCAGCGTTGAAACCACAGGCTGGAGTGTAGGCGAAAAACTGTTTTTT
j_call: TRBJ1-1; v_call: TRBV12-3/TRBV12-4; d_call: -; clone_size: -; cdr3_aa: CASSRTENTEAFF; cdr3_nt: TGTGCCAGCAGTCGGACAGAGAACACTGAAGCTTTCTTT
j_call: TRBJ2-5; v_call: TRBV9; d_call: -; clone_size: -; cdr3_aa: CASSVGGDQETQYF; cdr3_nt: TGTGCCAGCAGCGTAGGCGGAGACCAAGAGACCCAGTACTTC
j_call: TRBJ2-3; v_call: TRBV7-6; d_call: TRBD1; clone_size: -; cdr3_aa: CASSRPGQGEYTQYF; cdr3_nt: TGTGCCAGCAGCCGTCCTGGACAGGGGGAGTATACGCAGTATTTT
j_call: TRBJ1-2; v_call: TRBV3-1/TRBV3-2; d_call: -; clone_size: -; cdr3_aa: CASSQVGHGYTF; cdr3_nt: TGTGCCAGCAGCCAAGTTGGGCATGGCTACACCTTC
j_call: TRBJ2-6; v_call: TRBV9; d_call: -; clone_size: -; cdr3_aa: CASSVVGRGTTGANVLTF; cdr3_nt: TGTGCCAGCAGCGTAGTTGGAAGGGGGACAACTGGGGCCAACGTCCTGACTTTC
j_call: TRBJ1-2; v_call: TRBV28; d_call: TRBD1; clone_size: -; cdr3_aa: CASSLGGQEITF; cdr3_nt: TGTGCCAGCAGTTTAGGGGGACAGGAGATCACCTTC
j_call: TRBJ1-5; v_call: TRBV27; d_call: -; clone_size: -; cdr3_aa: CASSSITGYNQPQHF; cdr3_nt: TGTGCCAGCAGTTCAATTACAGGGTACAATCAGCCCCAGCATTTT
j_call: TRBJ2-6; v_call: TRBV15; d_call: -; clone_size: -; cdr3_aa: CATSRESGANVLTF; cdr3_nt: TGTGCCACCAGCAGGGAGTCTGGGGCCAACGTCCTGACTTTC
j_call: TRBJ1-3; v_call: TRBV19; d_call: TRBD1; clone_size: -; cdr3_aa: CASSKPVQGAEGNTIYF; cdr3_nt: TGTGCCAGTAGTAAACCGGTACAGGGGGCGGAAGGAAACACCATATATTTT
j_call: TRBJ1-6; v_call: TRBV9; d_call: -; clone_size: -; cdr3_aa: CASSSEEGNSPLHF; cdr3_nt: TGTGCCAGCAGCTCGGAGGAGGGGAATTCACCCCTCCACTTT
j_call: TRBJ1-2; v_call: TRBV28; d_call: TRBD1; clone_size: -; cdr3_aa: CASSLGQGIWGEGYTF; cdr3_nt: TGTGCCAGCAGTTTAGGACAGGGGATCTGGGGGGAGGGCTACACCTTC
j_call: TRBJ1-1; v_call: TRBV6-5; d_call: TRBD1; clone_size: -; cdr3_aa: CASSNRQGLNTEAFF; cdr3_nt: TGTGCCAGCAGTAATCGACAGGGGTTGAACACTGAAGCTTTCTTT
j_call: TRBJ1-5; v_call: TRBV28; d_call: -; clone_size: -; cdr3_aa: CASSPMTVLVSQPQHF; cdr3_nt: TGTGCCAGCAGTCCGATGACAGTGTTGGTCAGTCAGCCCCAGCATTTT
j_call: TRBJ2-3; v_call: TRBV7-9; d_call: TRBD2; clone_size: -; cdr3_aa: CALAGSGGAETQYF; cdr3_nt: TGTGCCCTAGCAGGCAGCGGGGGGGCGGAGACGCAGTATTTT
j_call: TRBJ2-7; v_call: TRBV5-1; d_call: TRBD1; clone_size: few; cdr3_aa: CASSSTGSSYEQYF; cdr3_nt: TGCGCCAGCAGCTCGACAGGGAGCTCCTACGAGCAGTACTTC
j_call: TRBJ1-1; v_call: TRBV7-9; d_call: -; clone_size: -; cdr3_aa: CASSLGQNTEAFF; cdr3_nt: TGTGCCAGCAGCTTAGGACAGAACACTGAAGCTTTCTTT
j_call: TRBJ2-4; v_call: TRBV19; d_call: -; clone_size: -; cdr3_aa: CASSTGQRAKNIQYF; cdr3_nt: TGTGCCAGCAGCACAGGGCAACGAGCCAAAAACATTCAGTACTTC
j_call: TRBJ2-7; v_call: TRBV28; d_call: TRBD2; clone_size: -; cdr3_aa: CASSFAGGHNFYEQYF; cdr3_nt: TGTGCCAGCAGTTTCGCGGGAGGGCACAACTTCTACGAGCAGTACTTC
j_call: TRBJ1-1; v_call: TRBV2; d_call: TRBD1; clone_size: -; cdr3_aa: CASSPEQGVNTEAFF; cdr3_nt: TGTGCCAGCAGTCCAGAACAGGGGGTGAACACTGAAGCTTTCTTT
j_call: TRBJ1-1; v_call: TRBV7-6; d_call: -; clone_size: few; cdr3_aa: CASSSGLEAFF; cdr3_nt: TGTGCCAGCAGCTCAGGACTTGAAGCTTTCTTT
j_call: TRBJ1-6; v_call: TRBV28; d_call: -; clone_size: -; cdr3_aa: CASSFGSPLHF; cdr3_nt: TGTGCCAGCAGTTTCGGTTCACCCCTCCACTTT
j_call: TRBJ1-2; v_call: TRBV27; d_call: TRBD1; clone_size: -; cdr3_aa: CASSSRQGGNYGYTF; cdr3_nt: TGTGCCAGCAGTTCTCGACAGGGTGGTAACTATGGCTACACCTTC
j_call: TRBJ1-5; v_call: TRBV6-1; d_call: -; clone_size: -; cdr3_aa: CASSEAAGFSNQPQHF; cdr3_nt: TGTGCCAGCAGTGAAGCCGCAGGGTTCAGCAATCAGCCCCAGCATTTT
j_call: TRBJ2-3; v_call: TRBV28; d_call: TRBD2; clone_size: -; cdr3_aa: CATSGLAGADTQYF; cdr3_nt: TGTGCCACCTCGGGACTAGCGGGAGCGGATACGCAGTATTTT
j_call: TRBJ1-6; v_call: TRBV27; d_call: TRBD1; clone_size: -; cdr3_aa: CASASGTDNSPLHF; cdr3_nt: TGTGCCAGCGCTTCCGGGACAGATAATTCACCCCTCCACTTT